This T cell receptor (beta chain) emerged from a study of long-term antiretroviral therapy in people with HIV. Study outcomes and limitations: Missing from the dataset were any data on ART adherence, viral resistance or therapy changes.

Germline values: CDR1 SGHNT, CDR2 YYREEE (reference sequence). Trimming removed 4 bases from V and 4 bases from J; junction bases left unmatched: 4. The CDR3 has 13 amino acids. As regards this clone: The antigen is unknown.

At the survey level, the v3.0 immunoSEQ assay was run. Some clones are missing from TCRdb's copy, which holds only in-frame ones; the method was immunoSEQ multiplex PCR. The sample lists around 13,000 clones, 75% to 90% occurring once. The receptor comes from a man aged 40-55 years with HIV. The V and J genes are TRBV5-4 and TRBJ1-2, with TRBD1 identical over 7 bases. The material was unsorted PBMCs, obtained 3.2 years before starting antiretroviral therapy. In DNA form, the CDR3 reads TGTGCCAGCAGCCTCAGGGGGATCTATGGCTACACCTTC. Protein: CASSLRGIYGYTF. Drawing the rest from reference TRBV5-4 and TRBJ1-2, the complete variable domain is ETGVTQSPTHLIKTRGQQVTLRCSSQSGHNTVSWYQQALGQGPQFIFQYYREEENGRGNFPPRFSGLQFPNYSSELNVNALELDDSALYLCASSLRGIYGYTFGSGTRLTVV.